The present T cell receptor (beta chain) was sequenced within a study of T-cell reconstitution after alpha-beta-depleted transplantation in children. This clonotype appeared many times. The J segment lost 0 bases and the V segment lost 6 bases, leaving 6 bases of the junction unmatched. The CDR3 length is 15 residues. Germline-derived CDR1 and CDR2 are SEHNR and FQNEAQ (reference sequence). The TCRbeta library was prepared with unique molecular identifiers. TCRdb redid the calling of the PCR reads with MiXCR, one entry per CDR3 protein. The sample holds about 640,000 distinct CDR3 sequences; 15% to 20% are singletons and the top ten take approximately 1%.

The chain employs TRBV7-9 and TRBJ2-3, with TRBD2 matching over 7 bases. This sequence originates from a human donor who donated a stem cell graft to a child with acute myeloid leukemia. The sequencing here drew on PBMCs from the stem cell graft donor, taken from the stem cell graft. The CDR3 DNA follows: TGTGCCAGCAGTTTGGGTAGCGGGAGCACAGATACGCAGTATTTT. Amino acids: CASSLGSGSTDTQYF. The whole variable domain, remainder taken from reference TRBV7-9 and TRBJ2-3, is DTGVSQNPRHKITKRGQNVTFRCDPISEHNRLYWYRQTLGQGPEFLTYFQNEAQLEKSRLLSDRFSAERPKGSFSTLEIQRTEQGDSAMYLCASSLGSGSTDTQYFGPGTRLTVL.